This T cell receptor (beta chain) stems from a study of spatial heterogeneity in lung cancer. Each TCR cDNA molecule bore a unique molecular identifier. One entry per CDR3 protein results from TCRdb running MiXCR on the 5' RACE reads. The profile shows 2,500 to 3,500 distinct CDR3 sequences, roughly 27% of them singletons. By share of the sample, this clonotype is medium-sized. The antigen is undetermined. Study-level points and caveats: Estimated TCR-seq coverage of tumor T cells was only roughly 7% for alpha chains. For beta chains, the corresponding estimate was roughly 12%. In tumors, expanded intratumoral alpha and beta TCR counts tracked mutation counts.

This CDR3 is 17 amino acids long. Germline CDR1 and CDR2: SGHRS and YFSETQ. Trimming took 0 bases from V and 2 from J, leaving 18 bases between them. Time point specified: sample taken at primary tumor resection. The donors comprised about 69 untreated early-stage non-small cell lung cancer patients. Tumor, nontumor lung or frozen PBMC supplied whole RNA, sequenced without sorting. This sequence joins TRBV5-1 and TRBJ2-7; no clear D. The receptor was derived from a female donor with early-stage non-small cell lung cancer. The sequencing used lung tumor tissue, collected at surgery. Written as DNA, the CDR3 is TGCGCCAGCAGCTTGGCCGCGAGAGGAATTATAACCTACGAGCAGTACTTC. Its translation: CASSLAARGIITYEQYF.